This TCR beta chain was obtained from a study of CD8+ T cells in alopecia areata. The study's findings and limits: Expanded CD8+ clones among the top 100, and scalp clonality, were significantly decreased by tofacitinib.

Treatment: oral pan-JAK inhibitor, 5-10 mg twice daily. The investigators collected lesional scalp punch biopsies and peripheral blood from alopecia areata patients. It was from PBMCs that CD4+ and CD8+ T cells were sorted. Extracted RNA was reverse transcribed, and the resulting cDNA served as sequencing template. Only in-frame clones appear in the TCRdb table, and some are missing; sequencing was by immunoSEQ multiplex PCR. The sample consists of around 300,000 clones, roughly 63% of them appearing once. This clone was found a few times. Its cognate antigen is unknown. The V segment lost 1 base and the J segment 1 base; nucleotides outside the gene matches: 6. Germline V lookup: CDR1 SNHLY, CDR2 FYNNEI. The CDR3 runs 17 residues.

The sequences come from CD4+ T cells sorted from blood, collected around week 54, from a patient treated with tofacitinib. The chain joins TRBV2 to TRBJ2-4; 8 positions match TRBD1. This receptor was obtained from a human donor with alopecia areata. DNA of the CDR3: TGTGCCAGCAGTGAAGGGGCAGGGGGCTTTGCCAAAAACATTCAGTACTTC. This sequence encodes CASSEGAGGFAKNIQYF.